This entry lists 13 T cell receptor beta chains sequenced from one sample in a study of T cell responses to AZD1222 COVID-19 vaccine. Using immunoSEQ multiplex PCR, the repertoire was profiled, and TCRdb retains in-frame clones only, with some absent. This table holds under 85,000 clones, more than 70% found once. The specimen was peripheral blood, collected on day 0 of AZD1222 vaccination. These receptors all come from an adult in good health.

This clone has just a few counts. The rearrangement uses TRBV19 and TRBJ2-6, with D unclear. Germline-derived CDR1 and CDR2 are LNHDA and SQIVND (reference sequence). Between the trimmed V and J ends, which lost 6 bases and 0 bases, there was a span of 9 bases. The CDR3 sequence is 15 residues long. The CDR3 region has the DNA TGTGCCAGTAGGGCCAGGATCTCTGGGGCCAACGTCCTGACTTTC. It translates to CASRARISGANVLTF.

The chain uses TRBV19 and TRBJ2-7, with D tentatively TRBD2 (5 bases). V was trimmed by 1 base and J by 0 bases, leaving 10 bases between them. Germline-derived CDR1 and CDR2 are LNHDA and SQIVND (reference sequence). The CDR3 sequence is 15 residues long. The CDR3 coding sequence is TGTGCCAGTAGTATAGGGGAACTAGGCTCCTACGAGCAGTACTTC. Translation: CASSIGELGSYEQYF.

The V and J genes are TRBV23-1 and TRBJ1-5, with D perhaps matching TRBD1 (6 bases). Being an ORF, TRBV23-1 has a function that is uncertain. The length of the CDR3 is 14 residues. The ends were cut back, 7 bases at V and 7 bases at J, with 17 bases in the middle. In DNA, the CDR3 is TGCGCCAGCAAAACAGGGCAATTACGGCAGCCCCAGCATTTT. Translation: CASKTGQLRQPQHF.

The sample holds a few counts of this clone. The V and J genes are TRBV28 and TRBJ2-2; the D gene is possibly TRBD2 (6 bases). The CDR3 sequence is 14 residues long. Germline CDR1 MDHEN, CDR2 SYDVKM. V was cut by 3 bases and J by 5 bases, with 10 bases left in between. The CDR3 loop is CASSFGGETGELFF. The CDR3 coding sequence is TGTGCCAGCAGTTTCGGCGGGGAGACCGGGGAGCTGTTTTTT.

This clone was counted a single time. The genes are TRBV9 and TRBJ2-3; maybe TRBD2 (5 bases). CDR1 SGDLS and CDR2 YYNGEE come from the germline V gene. V was trimmed by 2 bases and J by 0 bases, leaving 10 bases between them. The CDR3 contains 15 residues. DNA of the CDR3: TGTGCCAGCAGCGTGTACGGGGTAAGCACAGATACGCAGTATTTT. Amino acids: CASSVYGVSTDTQYF.

CDR3 in amino acids: CASRYEFGTGGSGELFF. CDR3 DNA sequence: TGTGCCAGCAGATACGAATTCGGGACAGGTGGCTCCGGGGAGCTGTTTTTT. The gene calls are TRBV5-6 and TRBJ2-2, with 8 bases that match TRBD1. Trimming took 5 bases from V and 6 from J; bases not matched to a gene: 15. Looked up from germline, CDR1 is SGHDT and CDR2 is YYEEEE. The CDR3 runs to 17 residues.

J is TRBJ1-4 and V is TRBV10-3; D unclear. In germline, CDR1 is ENHRY, CDR2 SYGVKD. Trimming shortened V by 4 bases and J by 5 bases, and 11 bases separated the two germline ends. This CDR3 contains 14 residues. Here the CDR3 reads CAISAGLSNEKLFF. In nucleotides, the CDR3 is TGTGCCATCAGTGCCGGACTGAGCAATGAAAAACTGTTTTTT.

The chain joins TRBV7-2 to TRBJ1-1; possible D gene TRBD1, 6 bases. Germline CDR1 SGHTA, CDR2 FQGNSA. The CDR3 is made up of 14 amino acids. V was shortened by 3 bases and J by 4 bases, with 12 bases between the two germline ends. The CDR3 DNA follows: TGTGCCAGCAGCTTTGGTGGGGGCGGCACTGAAGCTTTCTTT. It codes for CASSFGGGGTEAFF. Drawing the rest from reference TRBV7-2 and TRBJ1-1, the complete variable domain is GAGVSQSPSNKVTEKGKDVELRCDPISGHTALYWYRQSLGQGLEFLIYFQGNSAPDKSGLPSDRFSAERTGGSVSTLTIQRTQQEDSAVYLCASSFGGGGTEAFFGQGTRLTVV.

The chain couples TRBV5-1 to TRBJ1-2; TRBD1 matches 10 bases. This CDR3 has 18 residues. The germline V gene has CDR1 SGHRS and CDR2 YFSETQ. V lost 0 bases, J lost 7 bases, and 15 bases stayed unmatched. In nucleotides, the CDR3 is TGCGCCAGCAGCTTGGAGGGGACAGGGGCACACCTTCGGGGTGGCTACACCTTC. It specifies CASSLEGTGAHLRGGYTF.

The chain uses TRBV5-4 and TRBJ1-6; the D gene is possibly TRBD1 (6 bases). Germline V gene data show CDR1 as SGHNT and CDR2 as YYREEE (reference sequence). The CDR3 is 16 residues long. V was shortened by 2 bases and J by 5 bases, with 14 bases between the two germline ends. Written as DNA, the CDR3 is TGTGCCAGCAGCTTTCCAGGGGAAAGGCATAATTCACCCCTCCACTTT. As protein: CASSFPGERHNSPLHF.

This sequence joins TRBV3-1 (or the pseudogene TRBV3-2) and TRBJ1-1; D gene unclear. Trimming took off 3 bases at V and 4 bases at J, with 12 bases between the two ends. The CDR3 is 14 residues long. Germline-derived CDR1 and CDR2 are LGHDT and YNNKEL (reference sequence). The CDR3: CASSQKGWGTEAFF. As DNA, the CDR3 is TGTGCCAGCAGCCAGAAAGGGTGGGGCACTGAAGCTTTCTTT.

This chain connects TRBV11-2 to TRBJ2-1; unclear D gene. The V gene's germline CDR1 is SGHAT and CDR2 FQNNGV. The length of the CDR3 is 13 residues. V was pared by 5 bases and J by 3 bases, with 8 bases between. The CDR3 DNA reads TGTGCCAGCAGCCTCCCCAGCTACAATGAGCAGTTCTTC. Translating gives CASSLPSYNEQFF.

The chain joins TRBV27 to TRBJ1-2; no definite D call. Germline values: CDR1 MNHEY, CDR2 SMNVEV (reference sequence). V gave up 5 bases and J gave up 6 bases, with 13 bases separating them. The CDR3 consists of 13 residues. CDR3: CASSPPAGNGYTF. CDR3 DNA sequence: TGTGCCAGCAGTCCTCCGGCAGGCAATGGCTACACCTTC.